The sequence of this T cell receptor (beta chain) was determined in a study of vaccination effects on CD4 cells after COVID-19. TCRdb keeps only in-frame clones here, not all; method: immunoSEQ multiplex PCR. The data hold over 45,000 clones, with about 70% observed a single time. Scientists isolated CD4+ T cells after an approximately 10-day culture period ended. Every participant took two doses of the BNT162b2 or mRNA-1273 vaccine. Half-medium changes using IL-2 medium occurred on days 3 and 7. Trimming cost V 6 bases and J 0 bases, with 18 bases left between them. Germline values: CDR1 LGHNT, CDR2 FRNRAP. The CDR3 contains 16 residues. To note about this clone: What it binds is not known.

Sample: CD4+ T cells from PBMCs cultured without peptide, taken after COVID-19 vaccination. The TCR sequence derives from a human donor who received a COVID-19 vaccine. The genes are TRBV12-5 and TRBJ2-7; possibly TRBD1 for D (6 bases). The CDR3 sequence: CASGPRGKGDSYEQYF. Written as DNA, the CDR3 is TGTGCTAGTGGCCCAAGGGGGAAGGGAGACTCCTACGAGCAGTACTTC. Full variable domain (missing parts from reference TRBV12-5 and TRBJ2-7): DARVTQTPRHKVTEMGQEVTMRCQPILGHNTVFWYRQTMMQGLELLAYFRNRAPLDDSGMPKDRFSAEMPDATLATLKIQPSEPRDSAVYFCASGPRGKGDSYEQYFGPGTRLTVT.